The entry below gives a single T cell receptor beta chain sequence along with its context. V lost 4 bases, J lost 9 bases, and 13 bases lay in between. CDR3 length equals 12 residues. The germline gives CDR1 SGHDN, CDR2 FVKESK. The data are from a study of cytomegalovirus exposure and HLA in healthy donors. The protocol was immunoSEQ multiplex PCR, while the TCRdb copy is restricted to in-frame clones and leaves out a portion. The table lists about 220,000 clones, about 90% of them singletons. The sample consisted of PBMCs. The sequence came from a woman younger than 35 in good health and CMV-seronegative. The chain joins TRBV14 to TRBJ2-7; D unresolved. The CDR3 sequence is CASSPSGSGQYF. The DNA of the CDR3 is TGTGCCAGCAGCCCTTCTGGTTCGGGGCAGTACTTC.